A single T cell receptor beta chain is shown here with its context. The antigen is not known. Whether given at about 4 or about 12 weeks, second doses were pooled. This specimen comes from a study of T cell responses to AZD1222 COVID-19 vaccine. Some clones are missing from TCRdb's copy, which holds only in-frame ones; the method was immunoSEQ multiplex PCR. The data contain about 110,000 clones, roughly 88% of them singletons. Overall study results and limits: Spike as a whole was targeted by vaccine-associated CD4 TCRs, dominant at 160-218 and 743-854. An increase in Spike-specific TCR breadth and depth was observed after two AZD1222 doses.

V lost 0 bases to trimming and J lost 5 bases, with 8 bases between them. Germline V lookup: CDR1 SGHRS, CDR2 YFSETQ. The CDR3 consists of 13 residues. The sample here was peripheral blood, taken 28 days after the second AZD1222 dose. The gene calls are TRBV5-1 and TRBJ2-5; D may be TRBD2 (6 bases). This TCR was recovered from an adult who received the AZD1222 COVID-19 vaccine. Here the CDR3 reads CASSLGGDETQYF. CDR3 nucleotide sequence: TGCGCCAGCAGCTTGGGGGGGGACGAGACCCAGTACTTC.